The following is a TCR beta chain sequence with its context. This clone occurred once. Its antigen remains undetermined. One base away there is no much larger clone; base qualities are not given. These data belong to a study of PD-1 blockade in classical Hodgkin lymphoma (TCRdb year 2020). In terms of the full investigation: Nivolumab dosing was 3 mg/kg intravenously every 2 weeks, continuing until either disease progression or unacceptable toxicity. To define a peripheral blood immune signature of response to PD-1 blockade in classical Hodgkin lymphoma, the study combined TCR beta sequencing with CyTOF. Results and caveats for the whole study, not just this receptor: A significant rise by C4D1 was seen in CD4+ but not CD8+ TCR diversity (p=0.0027 vs p=0.16), with the rise being most apparent in complete responders (p=0.02). Lower diversity was observed in patients in whom nivolumab was started less than 1 year after ASCT, and these patients were excluded from later analyses so that confounding by immune reconstitution would be avoided. Baseline TCR diversity was reported to be lower in newly diagnosed patients than in healthy donors, and even lower in relapsed/refractory patients. Among trial patients, those achieving complete response had baseline diversity similar to that of newly diagnosed patients, while diversity was significantly lower in partial responders and progressors. Only a single clinical trial cohort was studied, and what caused the repertoire differences, possibly disease activity or prior therapy, remained undefined.

According to the study, the label for this sample's time point signals: cycle 4 day 1 (C4D1), after 6 weeks of nivolumab. Every trial patient had relapsed following autologous stem cell transplantation, and prior brentuximab vedotin exposure was what differed among cohorts A, B and C. Magnetic negative selection with a Miltenyi CD4+ T cell isolation kit was used to purify CD4+ T cells from thawed PBMCs. The trial cohort comprised 60 or so patients with relapsed/refractory classical Hodgkin lymphoma whose best overall responses were complete response, partial response or progressive disease. Single-agent nivolumab was administered to trial patients in the multi-cohort phase II CheckMate 205 trial. An independent review committee assessed best overall response by applying the 2007 International Working Group response criteria. Trial PBMCs were obtained immediately prior to nivolumab initiation (C1D1) and on therapy at cycle 2 day 1 and cycle 4 day 1. Peripheral blood was collected in 8 mL Vacutainer Cell Preparation Tubes, from which PBMCs were isolated by centrifugation and then cryopreserved. Purified CD4+ and CD8+ fractions were prepared only for cases with an additional available PBMC sample. Magnetically labelled cells were removed on LS columns in a quadroMACS separator, and the flow-through was retained as the purified fraction.

Genomic DNA was extracted with the Qiagen DNeasy kit from unsorted PBMCs and from negatively selected CD4+ and CD8+ fractions. TCR beta CDR3 regions were subjected to amplification by immunoSEQ multiplex PCR with primers that anneal to V and J segments. A synthetic immune receptor repertoire was used to minimize amplification bias, and remaining bias was computationally removed after sequencing. The study's own analysis went as follows. Repertoire diversity was quantified as the Shannon entropy index using custom Python scripts. Unsorted, CD4+ and CD8+ repertoires were examined separately, except in combined analyses, for which CD4+ and CD8+ sequences were merged in silico. Clonal expansion was defined as at least a 2-fold frequency increase after treatment relative to C1D1, with a pseudocount of 0.5 for undetected baseline clones. Clones with 0 or 1 copy at C1D1 were defined as singleton clones, while clones with 2 or more copies were defined as non-singleton clones. By matching protein sequences in sorted samples from the same patient, clones expanded in unsorted samples were annotated as CD4+, CD8+ or unknown. Wilcoxon tests on paired samples were used to test diversity changes from C1D1 to C4D1. What TCRdb holds here is the immuneACCESS table cut down to in-frame rearrangements. Part of the clones is not present; checked against another copy, under half of the missing clones reflect an unresolved V gene, and the others are unexplained. V and J calls and clone size come straight from that table; D and trimming were deduced from the DNA. This sample holds around 11,000 clones; around 74% were observed only once. Of the sample, 3.3% falls within the top ten clones.

From the germline V gene, CDR1 is SGHAT and CDR2 is FQNNGV. Trimming at the junction amounts to 5 bases on V and 10 bases on J, and the germline ends lie 20 bases apart. The CDR3 has 14 amino acids, counting the end cysteine and phenylalanine. Here the CDR3 DNA is all that survives: 42 bases in frame from base 1. The source of this sequence is a human donor with classical Hodgkin lymphoma. Here the sequenced sample was CD4+ T cells from blood, taken before the fourth cycle of nivolumab. Recombination linked TRBV11-2 to TRBJ1-1, and perhaps TRBD1 as D gene, on 6 matching bases. The CDR3 region: CASSPSGTTGLAFF. The bases are TGTGCCAGCAGCCCTAGCGGGACGACAGGCTTAGCTTTCTTT. The full variable domain, completed from the reference TRBV11-2 and TRBJ1-1 proteins outside the CDR3, reads EAGVAQSPRYKIIEKRQSVAFWCNPISGHATLYWYQQILGQGPKLLIQFQNNGVVDDSQLPKDRFSAERLKGVDSTLKIQPAKLEDSAVYLCASSPSGTTGLAFFGQGTRLTVV.